The rows below give T cell receptor beta chains drawn from one sample of a study of blood T cell repertoires in COVID-19. Libraries were prepared by immunoSEQ multiplex PCR; TCRdb keeps only in-frame clonotypes and omits some of them. The sample has approximately 200,000 clones, 75% to 90% seen once; the top ten hold around 4%. The sample was PBMCs or T cells enriched from blood (not recorded which). These receptors originate from a woman aged 30 to 39 who had been exposed to COVID-19. Both conserved end residues are part of each CDR3. A D gene is named only where the DNA matches it firmly. Size values are once, few and many counts, or a class for expanded clones, and some rows have none.

v_gene: TRBV18
len: 16
abundance: .
d_gene: .
j_gene: TRBJ2-7
CDR3aa: CASSPVTGSGPYEQYF
CDR3nt: TGTGCCAGCTCACCAGTCACAGGGAGTGGGCCCTACGAGCAGTACTTC

v_gene: TRBV6-6
len: 16
abundance: .
d_gene: TRBD1
j_gene: TRBJ1-5
CDR3aa: CASSFLGQGANQPQHF
CDR3nt: TGTGCCAGCAGTTTCCTAGGACAGGGGGCCAATCAGCCCCAGCATTTT

v_gene: TRBV3-1/TRBV3-2
len: 15
abundance: once
d_gene: .
j_gene: TRBJ1-4
CDR3aa: CASSPPGKGPQKLFF
CDR3nt: TGTGCCAGCAGCCCCCCCGGGAAAGGACCCCAAAAACTGTTTTTT

v_gene: TRBV3-1/TRBV3-2
len: 19
abundance: .
d_gene: TRBD2
j_gene: TRBJ2-3
CDR3aa: CASSRSFLAGGLGTDTQYF
CDR3nt: TGTGCCAGCAGCCGAAGCTTCCTAGCGGGGGGGCTCGGCACAGATACGCAGTATTTT

v_gene: TRBV27
len: 16
abundance: few
d_gene: .
j_gene: TRBJ2-2
CDR3aa: CASSLLEGMGTGELFF
CDR3nt: TGTGCCAGCAGTTTATTGGAGGGGATGGGCACCGGGGAGCTGTTTTTT

v_gene: TRBV4-1
len: 18
abundance: .
d_gene: TRBD1
j_gene: TRBJ1-6
CDR3aa: CASSQTGTAEFYNSPLHF
CDR3nt: TGCGCCAGCAGCCAAACCGGGACAGCCGAGTTCTATAATTCACCCCTCCACTTT

v_gene: TRBV2
len: 14
abundance: .
d_gene: .
j_gene: TRBJ1-1
CDR3aa: CASSELREADEAFF
CDR3nt: TGTGCCAGCAGTGAACTCAGGGAGGCGGATGAAGCTTTCTTT

v_gene: TRBV6-5
len: 13
abundance: .
d_gene: .
j_gene: TRBJ2-2
CDR3aa: CASRTSTGGELFF
CDR3nt: TGTGCCAGCAGAACCTCGACGGGCGGGGAGCTGTTTTTT

v_gene: TRBV6-2/TRBV6-3
len: 11
abundance: .
d_gene: .
j_gene: TRBJ1-6
CDR3aa: CASSRNSPLHF
CDR3nt: TGTGCCAGCAGTCGGAATTCACCCCTCCACTTT

v_gene: TRBV19
len: 15
abundance: .
d_gene: .
j_gene: TRBJ2-3
CDR3aa: CASMGSGISEDTQYF
CDR3nt: TGTGCCAGTATGGGCTCCGGGATTTCTGAGGATACGCAGTATTTT

v_gene: TRBV28
len: 12
abundance: .
d_gene: .
j_gene: TRBJ2-7
CDR3aa: CASSLRTYEQYF
CDR3nt: TGTGCCAGCAGTTTAAGGACATACGAGCAGTACTTC

v_gene: TRBV28
len: 14
abundance: .
d_gene: .
j_gene: TRBJ2-7
CDR3aa: CASRPRGNSNEQYF
CDR3nt: TGTGCCAGCAGACCCAGGGGAAATAGTAACGAGCAGTACTTC

v_gene: TRBV11-1
len: 15
abundance: .
d_gene: TRBD1
j_gene: TRBJ1-1
CDR3aa: CASSPGQGQDTEAFF
CDR3nt: TGTGCCAGCAGCCCCGGACAGGGGCAGGACACTGAAGCTTTCTTT

v_gene: TRBV12-3/TRBV12-4
len: 12
abundance: .
d_gene: .
j_gene: TRBJ2-7
CDR3aa: CASSLVGLEQYF
CDR3nt: TGTGCCAGCAGTTTGGTGGGGCTTGAGCAGTACTTC

v_gene: TRBV5-8
len: 14
abundance: .
d_gene: TRBD1
j_gene: TRBJ2-3
CDR3aa: CASSYGQGADTQYF
CDR3nt: TGTGCCAGCAGCTACGGACAGGGCGCAGATACGCAGTATTTT

v_gene: TRBV11-3
len: 14
abundance: .
d_gene: TRBD2
j_gene: TRBJ2-1
CDR3aa: CASASGGPNNEQFF
CDR3nt: TGTGCCAGCGCCAGCGGGGGACCCAACAATGAGCAGTTCTTC

v_gene: TRBV5-1
len: 18
abundance: .
d_gene: TRBD2
j_gene: TRBJ2-2
CDR3aa: CASSPLAGGFLGTGELFF
CDR3nt: TGCGCCAGCAGCCCCCTAGCGGGGGGCTTTTTGGGCACCGGGGAGCTGTTTTTT

v_gene: TRBV19
len: 15
abundance: .
d_gene: .
j_gene: TRBJ1-6
CDR3aa: CASSQAQGTGSPLHF
CDR3nt: TGTGCCAGTAGTCAAGCACAGGGAACAGGGTCACCCCTCCACTTT

v_gene: TRBV5-1
len: 16
abundance: .
d_gene: TRBD1
j_gene: TRBJ2-7
CDR3aa: CASSVTGTGLSYEQYF
CDR3nt: TGCGCCAGCAGCGTAACCGGGACAGGGCTTTCCTACGAGCAGTACTTC

v_gene: TRBV5-1
len: 14
abundance: .
d_gene: TRBD2
j_gene: TRBJ2-5
CDR3aa: CATTSGGAGETQYF
CDR3nt: TGCGCCACGACTAGCGGGGGGGCAGGTGAGACCCAGTACTTC

v_gene: TRBV5-1
len: 13
abundance: .
d_gene: .
j_gene: TRBJ2-3
CDR3aa: CASRLEGSDTQYF
CDR3nt: TGCGCCAGCAGGCTAGAGGGATCAGATACGCAGTATTTT

v_gene: TRBV18
len: 15
abundance: .
d_gene: TRBD1
j_gene: TRBJ2-5
CDR3aa: CASSPGQGGKETQYF
CDR3nt: TGTGCCAGCTCACCGGGACAGGGGGGAAAAGAGACCCAGTACTTC

v_gene: TRBV5-1
len: 17
abundance: .
d_gene: .
j_gene: TRBJ1-3
CDR3aa: CASSSSVGPGSGNTIYF
CDR3nt: TGCGCCAGCAGCTCAAGCGTGGGCCCAGGGTCTGGAAACACCATATATTTT

v_gene: TRBV7-6
len: 15
abundance: .
d_gene: TRBD2
j_gene: TRBJ2-5
CDR3aa: CASVPTSGALETQYF
CDR3nt: TGTGCCAGCGTCCCCACTAGCGGGGCTCTAGAGACCCAGTACTTC

v_gene: TRBV29-1
len: 15
abundance: .
d_gene: TRBD1
j_gene: TRBJ2-6
CDR3aa: CSVRTGGAGANVLTF
CDR3nt: TGCAGCGTGCGAACAGGGGGCGCTGGGGCCAACGTCCTGACTTTC

v_gene: TRBV29-1
len: 15
abundance: .
d_gene: TRBD1
j_gene: TRBJ1-2
CDR3aa: CSVEDFDRGPYGYTF
CDR3nt: TGCAGCGTTGAAGATTTCGACAGGGGGCCATATGGCTACACCTTC

v_gene: TRBV10-3
len: 13
abundance: .
d_gene: .
j_gene: TRBJ1-1
CDR3aa: CAISEGSNTEAFF
CDR3nt: TGTGCCATCAGTGAGGGCAGTAACACTGAAGCTTTCTTT

v_gene: TRBV6-1
len: 22
abundance: few
d_gene: .
j_gene: TRBJ2-3
CDR3aa: CASSEQGALWQTSRPDPDTQYF
CDR3nt: TGTGCCAGCAGTGAACAGGGGGCTCTTTGGCAGACTAGCCGACCTGATCCCGATACGCAGTATTTT

v_gene: TRBV11-3
len: 13
abundance: .
d_gene: .
j_gene: TRBJ2-3
CDR3aa: CASSLDPGDTQYF
CDR3nt: TGTGCCAGCAGCTTAGATCCAGGAGATACGCAGTATTTT

v_gene: TRBV6-2/TRBV6-3
len: 17
abundance: few
d_gene: TRBD2
j_gene: TRBJ2-3
CDR3aa: CASSPWSGGARTDTQYF
CDR3nt: TGTGCCAGCAGCCCTTGGAGCGGGGGGGCCAGGACAGATACGCAGTATTTT

v_gene: TRBV5-8
len: 14
abundance: few
d_gene: TRBD1
j_gene: TRBJ1-2
CDR3aa: CASSTGTGIIGYTF
CDR3nt: TGTGCCAGCAGCACCGGGACAGGGATTATTGGCTACACCTTC

v_gene: TRBV14
len: 14
abundance: .
d_gene: TRBD2
j_gene: TRBJ2-4
CDR3aa: CASSQGLAGGLSSF
CDR3nt: TGTGCCAGCAGCCAAGGACTAGCGGGGGGGCTGAGTTCCTTC

v_gene: TRBV6-4
len: 16
abundance: .
d_gene: TRBD1
j_gene: TRBJ1-2
CDR3aa: CASSELPGQGYYGYTF
CDR3nt: TGTGCCAGCAGTGAACTCCCCGGACAGGGTTACTATGGCTACACCTTC

v_gene: TRBV19
len: 13
abundance: few
d_gene: .
j_gene: TRBJ1-2
CDR3aa: CASSFQGHYGYTF
CDR3nt: TGTGCCAGTAGTTTCCAGGGCCACTATGGCTACACCTTC

v_gene: TRBV30
len: 13
abundance: .
d_gene: .
j_gene: TRBJ1-2
CDR3aa: CAWSRGDRRGYTF
CDR3nt: TGTGCCTGGAGTAGGGGAGACAGGCGGGGCTACACCTTC